The 32 T cell receptor beta chains given below trace back to one sample, sequenced in a study of blood T cell repertoires in COVID-19. Clones were sequenced by immunoSEQ multiplex PCR, and TCRdb holds only the in-frame ones, with some missing. Among about 180,000 clones listed, 87% were seen once. Source material: peripheral blood. These receptors were taken from a woman aged 50 to 60 with acute or convalescent COVID-19.

The chain has TRBV2 and TRBJ2-3; 9 bases are shared with TRBD2. The CDR3 is 14 residues long. J gave up 1 base and V 6 bases, and 2 bases lay outside the gene matches. Germline CDR1 and CDR2: SNHLY and FYNNEI. The CDR3 reads CASRERGGTDTQYF. The DNA of the CDR3 is TGTGCCAGCAGGGAGCGGGGGGGCACAGATACGCAGTATTTT.

The chain recombines TRBV10-3 with TRBJ2-1; 10 nucleotides agree with TRBD2. CDR1 ENHRY and CDR2 SYGVKD come from the germline V gene. The CDR3 covers 15 residues. With V trimmed by 6 bases and J by 10 bases, 12 bases remained unmatched. The CDR3 loop reads CAISPPASGGVEQFF. CDR3 bases: TGTGCCATCAGCCCCCCGGCAAGCGGGGGGGTGGAGCAGTTCTTC.

This clone was seen many times. The chain couples TRBV7-6 to TRBJ2-2, with D tentatively TRBD2 (5 bases). The CDR3 spans 15 residues. V gave up 5 bases and J gave up 3 bases, with 13 bases separating them. Germline lookup yields CDR1 SGHVS and CDR2 FNYEAQ. The CDR3 loop is CASSPRGGYTGELFF. The CDR3, as DNA: TGTGCCAGCAGCCCACGAGGAGGTTACACCGGGGAGCTGTTTTTT.

This rearrangement joins TRBV7-9 to TRBJ2-1; TRBD1 aligns across 11 bases. V dropped 5 bases and J dropped 8; count of bases not matched to a gene: 5. Germline values: CDR1 SEHNR, CDR2 FQNEAQ (reference sequence). The CDR3 covers 14 residues. CDR3 sequence reads: CASSPGQGAYEQFF. The CDR3 DNA is TGTGCCAGCAGCCCCGGACAGGGGGCATATGAGCAGTTCTTC.

The chain joins TRBV18 to TRBJ1-4; no reliable D call. Trimming took 3 bases from V and 5 from J, leaving 13 bases between them. This CDR3 has 15 residues. Germline V gene lookup returns CDR1 KGHSH and CDR2 LQKENI. CDR3 loop: CASSPRTAINEKLFF. The CDR3 DNA reads as TGTGCCAGCTCACCTCGCACAGCAATAAATGAAAAACTGTTTTTT.

Comments on this clone: The sample carries other DNA sequences with the same CDR3. This chain uses TRBV6-5 with TRBJ1-5; maybe TRBD1 (5 bases). V shed 7 bases and J shed 3 bases, with 13 bases lying between them. The germline V gene has CDR1 MNHEY and CDR2 SVGAGI. The CDR3 loop spans 14 amino acids. The CDR3 nucleotides are TGTGCCAGCAACCCTACAGGATCCAATCAGCCCCAGCATTTT. Encoded protein: CASNPTGSNQPQHF.

This chain connects TRBV5-1 to TRBJ2-3; 15 bases are a match to TRBD2. CDR1 and CDR2 from the germline V gene are SGHRS and YFSETQ. This CDR3 region has 16 residues. Trimming at V came to 4 bases and at J to 2 bases, leaving 2 bases not matched to a gene. CDR3 protein: CASSGLAGGYTDTQYF. The CDR3 DNA follows: TGCGCCAGCAGCGGACTAGCGGGAGGGTACACAGATACGCAGTATTTT.

V gene TRBV29-1 combines with J gene TRBJ1-1; D gene uncertain. The CDR3 totals 10 residues. Germline lookup yields CDR1 SQVTM and CDR2 ANQGSEA. Trimming pared 7 bases from V and 8 bases from J, leaving 11 bases between. In DNA, the CDR3 is TGCAGCGCCGACCCGGGGGAAGCTTTCTTT. This gives the protein CSADPGEAFF.

V gene TRBV19 combines with J gene TRBJ1-5; no reliable D call. Looked up from germline, CDR1 is LNHDA and CDR2 is SQIVND (reference sequence). This CDR3 is built from 13 residues. The ends were cut back, 3 bases at V and 6 bases at J, with 9 bases in the middle. In nucleotides, the CDR3 is TGTGCCAGTAGTATTCGGGAAGGTCAGCCCCAGCATTTT. Protein sequence: CASSIREGQPQHF.

The chain has TRBV4-3 and TRBJ2-7; 10 bases match TRBD1. Per the germline V gene, CDR1 is LGHNA and CDR2 is YSLEER. Trimming took 3 bases from V and 4 from J; bases not matched to a gene: 6. The CDR3 sequence is 15 residues long. The DNA of the CDR3 is TGCGCCAGCAGCCAGAGGACAGGGGGGCTATACGAGCAGTACTTC. It encodes CASSQRTGGLYEQYF.

CDR3 sequence reads: CSAWGGLGVKNYGYTF. The DNA for the CDR3 is TGCAGCGCGTGGGGGGGACTAGGTGTAAAAAACTATGGCTACACCTTC. V and J are TRBV29-1 and TRBJ1-2; D may be TRBD1 (5 bases). This CDR3 is 16 amino acids long. From germline, CDR1 is SQVTM and CDR2 ANQGSEA. V lost 7 bases and J 2 bases, leaving 23 bases between the germline ends. Full variable domain (remainder filled in from reference TRBV29-1 and TRBJ1-2): SAVISQKPSRDICQRGTSLTIQCQVDSQVTMMFWYRQQPGQSLTLIATANQGSEATYESGFVIDKFPISRPNLTFSTLTVSNMSPEDSSIYLCSAWGGLGVKNYGYTFGSGTRLTVV.

The J gene is TRBJ2-7, the V gene TRBV6-4; TRBD2 is a possible D gene (6 bases). The germline CDR1 and CDR2 sequences are MRHNA and SNTAGT. Trimming cost V 7 bases and J 6 bases, with 13 bases left between them. This CDR3 has 12 residues. The CDR3 loop reads CASIAVSSEQYF. CDR3 nucleotides: TGTGCCAGCATAGCGGTTTCTAGCGAGCAGTACTTC.

The rearrangement links TRBV4-3 to TRBJ1-2; the D gene is possibly TRBD1 (5 bases). V was shortened by 7 bases and J by 3 bases, with 15 bases between the two germline ends. The CDR3 spans 14 residues. From germline, CDR1 is LGHNA and CDR2 YSLEER. The CDR3 here is CASTPRGDYYGYTF. As DNA, the CDR3 is TGCGCCAGCACTCCCCGTGGGGACTACTATGGCTACACCTTC.

The genes are TRBV6-5 and TRBJ1-2; 7 bases are a match to TRBD1. The V segment lost 4 bases and the J segment 5 bases; nucleotides outside the gene matches: 13. Germline V CDR1 and CDR2: MNHEY, SVGAGI. This CDR3 contains 16 residues. The CDR3 bases are TGTGCCAGCAGTTCCCCACCGGGACAGACCGGGTATGGCTACACCTTC. Amino acid sequence: CASSSPPGQTGYGYTF.

The rearrangement uses TRBV7-2 and TRBJ2-5, with 9 bases lining up with TRBD1. The trim removed 2 bases at V and 1 base at J, leaving 5 bases unmatched. Germline V lookup: CDR1 SGHTA, CDR2 FQGNSA. This CDR3 has 16 amino acids. The CDR3 here is CASSLNGQGSQETQYF. CDR3 DNA: TGTGCCAGCAGCTTAAATGGACAGGGGTCCCAAGAGACCCAGTACTTC.

The rearrangement joins TRBV27 to TRBJ2-3; 7 bases are shared with TRBD2. V was clipped by 4 bases and J by 4 bases; unmatched bases: 5. Germline CDR1 reads MNHEY; CDR2 reads SMNVEV (reference sequence). The CDR3 loop spans 14 amino acids. As DNA, the CDR3 is TGTGCCAGCAGTTGGCGGGAGCGGGCAGATACGCAGTATTTT. This translates into CASSWRERADTQYF.

Remarks on this clone: Other DNA sequences in this specimen translate into the identical CDR3. This rearrangement joins TRBV5-4 to TRBJ2-5; TRBD1 agrees at 9 bases. This CDR3 contains 14 residues. The trim removed 2 bases at V and 2 bases at J, leaving 1 base unmatched. CDR1 SGHNT and CDR2 YYREEE come from the germline V gene (reference sequence). The DNA of the CDR3 is TGTGCCAGCAGCTTCGGACAGGGGCAAGAGACCCAGTACTTC. Amino acid sequence: CASSFGQGQETQYF.

This clone has only one observation. The chain links TRBV11-3 to TRBJ2-1; D not certain. Germline-derived CDR1 and CDR2 are SGHNT and YENEEA. This CDR3 has 12 residues. Trimming took off 2 bases at V and 8 bases at J, with 7 bases between the two ends. In DNA, the CDR3 is TGTGCCAGCAGCTTAATAGGAGATGAGCAGTTCTTC. It yields the protein CASSLIGDEQFF.

This chain joins TRBV30 and TRBJ1-2, with D possibly matching TRBD1 (6 bases). The germline V gene encodes CDR1 GTSNPN and CDR2 SVGIG (reference sequence). The CDR3 sequence is 16 residues long. Trimming stripped 6 bases from V and 1 base from J, with 21 bases between. The CDR3 DNA reads as TGTGCCTGTTCCTTACAGGGTAATCGCATTAACTATGGCTACACCTTC. Translating gives CACSLQGNRINYGYTF. Filled out from reference TRBV30 and TRBJ1-2, the complete variable domain reads SQTIHQWPATLVQPVGSPLSLECTVEGTSNPNLYWYRQAAGRGLQLLFYSVGIGQISSEVPQNLSASRPQDRQFILSSKKLLLSDSGFYLCACSLQGNRINYGYTFGSGTRLTVV.

The CDR3 protein is CASSIVRESTDTQYF. The CDR3 region has the DNA TGTGCCAGTAGTATAGTTCGGGAGTCCACAGATACGCAGTATTTT. The rearrangement links TRBV19 to TRBJ2-3; tentatively, D is TRBD2 (6 bases). The germline gives CDR1 LNHDA, CDR2 SQIVND (reference sequence). The V end was cut by 1 base, the J end by 2 bases, with 10 bases between. There are 15 residues in the CDR3. The whole variable domain, filled in from reference TRBV19 and TRBJ2-3, reads DGGITQSPKYLFRKEGQNVTLSCEQNLNHDAMYWYRQDPGQGLRLIYYSQIVNDFQKGDIAEGYSVSREKKESFPLTVTSAQKNPTAFYLCASSIVRESTDTQYFGPGTRLTVL.

This chain's CDR3 is CASSLTAVGYTF. CDR3 coding DNA: TGTGCCAGCAGTTTAACCGCAGTTGGCTACACCTTC. This chain links TRBV28 with TRBJ1-2, with D unclear. V lost 2 bases and J lost 7, with 8 bases in between. CDR1 is MDHEN, CDR2 SYDVKM, per germline. The CDR3 is 12 residues long.

The CDR3 loop reads CASSFRQDDSGNTIYF. Here the CDR3 DNA reads TGTGCCAGCAGCTTCCGACAGGACGACTCTGGAAACACCATATATTTT. The chain carries TRBV7-9 and TRBJ1-3, with D perhaps matching TRBD1 (6 bases). The CDR3 contains 16 residues. V was trimmed by 3 bases and J by 0 bases, leaving 12 bases between them. The germline V gene encodes CDR1 SEHNR and CDR2 FQNEAQ (reference sequence).

This chain joins TRBV10-3 and TRBJ1-1, with TRBD1 matching over 7 bases. With V trimmed by 6 bases and J by 3 bases, 10 bases remained unmatched. The CDR3 is made up of 15 amino acids. Looked up from germline, CDR1 is ENHRY and CDR2 is SYGVKD. CDR3 DNA: TGTGCCATCAGCGGATCGACAGGGAGTGACACTGAAGCTTTCTTT. Its translation: CAISGSTGSDTEAFF.

The V gene is TRBV10-3, the J gene TRBJ2-7; D remains ambiguous. V was clipped by 3 bases and J by 6 bases, with 12 bases between them. CDR1 and CDR2 from the germline V gene are ENHRY and SYGVKD. The CDR3 consists of 13 residues. In nucleotides, the CDR3 is TGTGCCATCAGTGACCTCGCCCCGGGCGAGCAGTACTTC. Amino acids: CAISDLAPGEQYF.

V and J are TRBV20-1 and TRBJ2-7, with 8 bases lining up with TRBD2. From germline, CDR1 is DFQATT and CDR2 SNEGSKA (reference sequence). Trimming cost V 3 bases and J 1 base; bases outside gene matches: 5. CDR3 length: 14 residues. The CDR3 nucleotides are TGCAGTGCTAGTGCCGGGGGGGCTTCCTACGAGCAGTACTTC. The encoded protein is CSASAGGASYEQYF.

The chain carries TRBV2 and TRBJ1-1, with 7 bases lining up with TRBD1. The CDR3 is made up of 14 amino acids. The trim removed 7 bases at V and 8 bases at J, leaving 13 bases unmatched. From germline, CDR1 is SNHLY and CDR2 FYNNEI. As DNA, the CDR3 is TGTGCCAGCACCGTGGGACAGTCGGGCACGGAAGCTTTCTTT. It is translated as CASTVGQSGTEAFF.

The rearrangement uses TRBV6-5 and TRBJ1-1, with a weak D call TRBD1 (5 bases). The CDR3 is 13 residues long. Trimming stripped 7 bases from V and 7 bases from J, with 16 bases between. CDR1 is MNHEY and CDR2 is SVGAGI in the germline V gene. CDR3 amino acids: CASTPSRRGEAFF. The CDR3 DNA sequence: TGTGCCAGCACCCCCTCCAGAAGGGGTGAAGCTTTCTTT.

The chain is built from TRBV9 and TRBJ2-7, with 10 bases fitting TRBD1. CDR1 and CDR2 (germline): SGDLS, YYNGEE. The CDR3 runs 18 residues. With V trimmed by 2 bases and J by 6 bases, 17 bases remained unmatched. CDR3 nucleotides: TGTGCCAGCAGCGTCACCGGGACAGGGGCCCCGGCGACTCTCGAGCAGTACTTC. Translation: CASSVTGTGAPATLEQYF.

This rearrangement joins TRBV18 to TRBJ1-2; D is unclear. Trimming took 6 bases from V and 4 from J, leaving 24 bases between them. The CDR3 consists of 17 residues. Germline assignment: CDR1 KGHSH and CDR2 LQKENI. CDR3 bases: TGTGCCAGCTCCCTCAGTTTCGCGACGGAGCATCTCTATGGCTACACCTTC. Protein product: CASSLSFATEHLYGYTF.

Turning to this clone: This sample includes further DNA sequences coding for the same CDR3. The chain is built from TRBV7-2 and TRBJ1-2, with D hard to call. The CDR3 loop spans 15 amino acids. Germline V gives CDR1 SGHTA, CDR2 FQGNSA. The germline V and J ends were trimmed by 1 base and 2 bases, with 11 bases remaining between them. The CDR3 is CASSLGTAANYGYTF. DNA for the CDR3: TGTGCCAGCAGCTTAGGCACCGCAGCGAACTATGGCTACACCTTC.

V is TRBV27 and J is TRBJ1-4; tentatively, D is TRBD1 (6 bases). The CDR3 runs 17 residues. Per the germline V gene, CDR1 is MNHEY and CDR2 is SMNVEV (reference sequence). The V end was cut by 0 bases, the J end by 7 bases, with 18 bases between. The CDR3 DNA reads TGTGCCAGCAGTTTATCGATGTTTCGGGGGGCGAGTGAAAAACTGTTTTTT. This translates into CASSLSMFRGASEKLFF.

The chain employs TRBV3-1 (or the pseudogene TRBV3-2) and TRBJ2-1; 8 positions match TRBD2. This CDR3 is built from 15 residues. Germline lookup yields CDR1 LGHDT and CDR2 YNNKEL (reference sequence). The ends lost 4 bases at V and 0 bases at J; junction bases unmatched: 2. The CDR3 sequence: CASSLLAASYNEQFF. The CDR3 coding sequence is TGTGCCAGCAGCCTACTAGCGGCCTCCTACAATGAGCAGTTCTTC.